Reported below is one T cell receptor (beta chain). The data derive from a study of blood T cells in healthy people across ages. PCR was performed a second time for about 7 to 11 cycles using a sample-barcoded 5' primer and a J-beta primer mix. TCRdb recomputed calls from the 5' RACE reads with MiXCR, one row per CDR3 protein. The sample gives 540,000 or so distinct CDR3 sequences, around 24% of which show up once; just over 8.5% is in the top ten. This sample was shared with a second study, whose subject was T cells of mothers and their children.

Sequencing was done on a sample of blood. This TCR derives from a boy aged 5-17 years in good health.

The chain's CDR3 is CSARARQGGYEQYF. CDR3 bases: TGCAGTGCTAGAGCCAGGCAGGGGGGGTACGAGCAGTACTTC. This chain uses TRBV20-1 with TRBJ2-7, with D perhaps being TRBD1 or TRBD2 (7 bases each). V lost 1 base and J 4 bases, leaving 14 bases between the germline ends. The CDR3 runs 14 residues. Germline lookup yields CDR1 DFQATT and CDR2 SNEGSKA (reference sequence).